This T cell receptor (beta chain) was identified during a study of OX40 agonist ivuxolimab in advanced cancers. Overall study: Ivuxolimab, an agonistic anti-OX40 (CD134) antibody, was given to patients. Each patient was given ivuxolimab into a vein every 2 weeks, at 0.01 to 10 mg/kg.

Overall study findings and caveats: CD8+ T cells were the subset that, on average, had more expanded clones than CD4+.

Germline V lookup: CDR1 SGHTA, CDR2 FQGNSA. With 1 base clipped from V and 1 base from J, the junction kept 4 bases outside the gene matches. The CDR3 loop spans 16 amino acids. Using immunoSEQ multiplex PCR, the repertoire was profiled, and TCRdb retains in-frame clones only, with some absent. The data show about 16,000 clones, around 83% seen once. As regards this clone: Antigen specificity is unknown.

Autoimmune disease history or systemic immunosuppression excluded patients. This rearrangement joins TRBV7-2 to TRBJ2-4, with 7 bases aligning to TRBD2. Material: CD4+ or CD8+ T cells sorted from blood, obtained in a trial of the OX40 agonist ivuxolimab. The source is an adult with an advanced solid tumor such as melanoma, head and neck, liver or kidney cancer. Here the CDR3 reads CASSLGAGLAKNIQYF. In DNA, the CDR3 is TGTGCCAGCAGCTTAGGAGCGGGATTGGCCAAAAACATTCAGTACTTC.